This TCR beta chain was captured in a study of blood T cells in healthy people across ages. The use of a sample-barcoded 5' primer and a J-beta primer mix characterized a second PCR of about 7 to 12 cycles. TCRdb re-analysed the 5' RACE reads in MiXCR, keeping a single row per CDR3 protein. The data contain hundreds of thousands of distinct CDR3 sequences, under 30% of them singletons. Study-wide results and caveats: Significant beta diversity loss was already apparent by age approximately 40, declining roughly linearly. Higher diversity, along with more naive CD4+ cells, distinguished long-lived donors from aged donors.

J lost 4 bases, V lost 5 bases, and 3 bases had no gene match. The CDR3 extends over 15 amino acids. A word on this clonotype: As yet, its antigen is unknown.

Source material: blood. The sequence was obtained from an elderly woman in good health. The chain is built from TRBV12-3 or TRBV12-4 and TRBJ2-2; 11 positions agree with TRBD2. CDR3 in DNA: TGTGCCAGCAGTCCACTAGCGGGGGTCACCGGGGAGCTGTTTTTT. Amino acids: CASSPLAGVTGELFF.